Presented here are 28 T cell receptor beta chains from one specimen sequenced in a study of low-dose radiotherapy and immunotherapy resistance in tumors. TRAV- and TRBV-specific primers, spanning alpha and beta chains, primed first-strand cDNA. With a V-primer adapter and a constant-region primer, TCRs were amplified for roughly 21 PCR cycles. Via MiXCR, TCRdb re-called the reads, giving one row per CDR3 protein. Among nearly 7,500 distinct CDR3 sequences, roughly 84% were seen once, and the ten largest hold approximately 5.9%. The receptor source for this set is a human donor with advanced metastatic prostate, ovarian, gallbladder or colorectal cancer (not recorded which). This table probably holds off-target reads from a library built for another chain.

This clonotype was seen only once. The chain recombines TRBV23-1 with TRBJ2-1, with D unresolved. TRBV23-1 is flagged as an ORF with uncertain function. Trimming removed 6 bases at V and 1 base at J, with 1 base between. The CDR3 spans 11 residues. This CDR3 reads CASRSYNEQFF. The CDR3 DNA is TGCGCCAGCAGATCCTACAATGAGCAGTTCTTC.

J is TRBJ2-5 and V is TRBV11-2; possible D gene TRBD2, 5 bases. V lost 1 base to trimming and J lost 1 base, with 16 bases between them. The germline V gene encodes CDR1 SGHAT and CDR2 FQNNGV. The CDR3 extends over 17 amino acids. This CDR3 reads CASSLGPPGSGQETQYF. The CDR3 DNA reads TGTGCCAGCAGCTTAGGGCCCCCGGGGTCAGGCCAAGAGACCCAGTACTTC. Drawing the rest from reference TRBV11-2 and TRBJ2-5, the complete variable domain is EAGVAQSPRYKIIEKRQSVAFWCNPISGHATLYWYQQILGQGPKLLIQFQNNGVVDDSQLPKDRFSAERLKGVDSTLKIQPAKLEDSAVYLCASSLGPPGSGQETQYFGPGTRLLVL.

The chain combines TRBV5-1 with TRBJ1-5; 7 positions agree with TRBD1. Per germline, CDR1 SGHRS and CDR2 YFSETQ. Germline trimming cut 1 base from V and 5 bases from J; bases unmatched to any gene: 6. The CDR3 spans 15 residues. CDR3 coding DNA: TGCGCCAGCAGCTTGTCAGGGGGTGGTTATCAGCCCCAGCATTTT. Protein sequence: CASSLSGGGYQPQHF.

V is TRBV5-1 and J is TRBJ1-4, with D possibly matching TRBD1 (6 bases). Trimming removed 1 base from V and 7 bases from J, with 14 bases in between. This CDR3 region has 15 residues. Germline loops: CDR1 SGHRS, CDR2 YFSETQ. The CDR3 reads CASSLIGPGAEKLFF. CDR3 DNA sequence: TGCGCCAGCAGCTTGATTGGCCCAGGGGCTGAAAAACTGTTTTTT.

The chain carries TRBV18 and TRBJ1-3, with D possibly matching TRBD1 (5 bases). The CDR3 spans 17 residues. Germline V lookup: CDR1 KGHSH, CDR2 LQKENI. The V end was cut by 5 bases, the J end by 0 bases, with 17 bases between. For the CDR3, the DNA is TGTGCCAGCTCAGCAAACAGGCGCCAAAGCTCTGGAAACACCATATATTTT. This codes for CASSANRRQSSGNTIYF.

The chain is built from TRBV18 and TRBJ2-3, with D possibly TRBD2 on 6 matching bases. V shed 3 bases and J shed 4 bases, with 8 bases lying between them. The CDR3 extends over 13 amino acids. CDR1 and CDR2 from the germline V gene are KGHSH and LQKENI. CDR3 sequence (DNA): TGTGCCAGCTCACCGGGACTCCCAGATACGCAGTATTTT. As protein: CASSPGLPDTQYF.

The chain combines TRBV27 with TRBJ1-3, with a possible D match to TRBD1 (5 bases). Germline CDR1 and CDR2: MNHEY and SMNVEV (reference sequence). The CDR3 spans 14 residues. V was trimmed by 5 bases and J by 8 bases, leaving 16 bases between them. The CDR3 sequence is CASSRRQFGDTIYF. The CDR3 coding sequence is TGTGCCAGCAGTCGACGACAGTTTGGTGACACCATATATTTT.

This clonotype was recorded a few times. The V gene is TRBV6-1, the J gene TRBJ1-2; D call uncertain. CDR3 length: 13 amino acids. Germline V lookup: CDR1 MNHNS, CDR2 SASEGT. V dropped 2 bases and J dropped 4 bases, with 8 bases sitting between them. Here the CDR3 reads CASSELTSYGYTF. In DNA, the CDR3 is TGTGCCAGCAGTGAACTGACGAGCTATGGCTACACCTTC.

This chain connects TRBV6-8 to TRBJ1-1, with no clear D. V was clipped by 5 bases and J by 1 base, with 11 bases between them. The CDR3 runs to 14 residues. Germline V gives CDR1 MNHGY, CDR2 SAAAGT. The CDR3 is CASSPDGRNTEAFF. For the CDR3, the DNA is TGTGCCAGCAGTCCAGACGGGAGGAACACTGAAGCTTTCTTT.

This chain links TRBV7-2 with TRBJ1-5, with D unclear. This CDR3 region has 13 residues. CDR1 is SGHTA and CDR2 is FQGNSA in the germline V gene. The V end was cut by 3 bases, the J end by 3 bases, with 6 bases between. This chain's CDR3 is CASSLDLNQPQHF. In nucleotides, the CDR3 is TGTGCCAGCAGCTTGGACCTCAATCAGCCCCAGCATTTT.

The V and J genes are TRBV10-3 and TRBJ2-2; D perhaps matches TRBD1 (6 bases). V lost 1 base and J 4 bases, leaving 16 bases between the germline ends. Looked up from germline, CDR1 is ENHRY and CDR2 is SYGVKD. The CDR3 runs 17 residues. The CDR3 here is CAISEYRTDQPTGELFF. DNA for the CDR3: TGTGCCATCAGTGAGTACCGGACAGACCAACCCACCGGGGAGCTGTTTTTT.

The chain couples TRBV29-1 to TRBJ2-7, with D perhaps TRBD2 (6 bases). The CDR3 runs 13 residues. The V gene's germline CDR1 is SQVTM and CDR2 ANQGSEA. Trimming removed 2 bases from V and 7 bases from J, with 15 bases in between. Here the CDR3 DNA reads TGCAGCGTTGAACCCTTATCGGCGGGGGAGCAGTACTTC. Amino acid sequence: CSVEPLSAGEQYF.

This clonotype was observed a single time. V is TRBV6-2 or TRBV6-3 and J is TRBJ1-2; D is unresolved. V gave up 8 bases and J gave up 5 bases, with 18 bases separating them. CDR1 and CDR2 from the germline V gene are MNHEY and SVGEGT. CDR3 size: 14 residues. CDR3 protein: CASQRDSGPYGYTF. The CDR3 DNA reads TGTGCCAGCCAGAGGGATAGCGGGCCTTATGGCTACACCTTC.

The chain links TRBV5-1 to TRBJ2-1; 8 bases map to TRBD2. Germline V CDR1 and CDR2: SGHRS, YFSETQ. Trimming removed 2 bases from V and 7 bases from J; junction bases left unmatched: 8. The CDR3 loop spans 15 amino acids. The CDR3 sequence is CASSFFGGGPNEQFF. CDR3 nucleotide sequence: TGCGCCAGCAGCTTTTTCGGGGGGGGCCCGAATGAGCAGTTCTTC.

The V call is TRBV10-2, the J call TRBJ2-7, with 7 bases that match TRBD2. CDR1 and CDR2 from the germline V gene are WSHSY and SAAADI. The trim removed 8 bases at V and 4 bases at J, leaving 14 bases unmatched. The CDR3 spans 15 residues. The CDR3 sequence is CASRGSGRGGYEQYF. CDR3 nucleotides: TGCGCCAGCCGTGGGAGTGGACGGGGAGGGTACGAGCAGTACTTC.

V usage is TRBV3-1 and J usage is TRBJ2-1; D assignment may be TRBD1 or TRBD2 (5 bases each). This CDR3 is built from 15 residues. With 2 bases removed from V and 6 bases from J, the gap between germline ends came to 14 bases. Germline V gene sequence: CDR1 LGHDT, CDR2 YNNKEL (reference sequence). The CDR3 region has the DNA TGTGCCAGCAGCCAACAAGTTCGAGGGGTCAATGAGCAGTTCTTC. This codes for CASSQQVRGVNEQFF.

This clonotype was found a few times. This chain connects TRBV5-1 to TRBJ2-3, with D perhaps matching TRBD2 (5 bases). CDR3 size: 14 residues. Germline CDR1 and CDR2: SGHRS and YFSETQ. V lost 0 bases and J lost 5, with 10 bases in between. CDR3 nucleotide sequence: TGCGCCAGCAGCTTGGAGGCCGGGGTAGATACGCAGTATTTT. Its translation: CASSLEAGVDTQYF.

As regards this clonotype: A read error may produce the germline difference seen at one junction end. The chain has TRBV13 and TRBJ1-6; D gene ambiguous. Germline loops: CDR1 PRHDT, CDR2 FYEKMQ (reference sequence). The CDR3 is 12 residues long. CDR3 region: CAEEANAGKSTF. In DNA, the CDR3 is TGTGCAGAGGAGGCCAATGCAGGCAAATCAACCTTT.

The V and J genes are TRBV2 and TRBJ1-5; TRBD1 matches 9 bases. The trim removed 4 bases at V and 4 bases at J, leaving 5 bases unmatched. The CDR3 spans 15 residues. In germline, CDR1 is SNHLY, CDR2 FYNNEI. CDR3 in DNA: TGTGCCAGCAGTGTCTCCGGGACAGGGAATCAGCCCCAGCATTTT. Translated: CASSVSGTGNQPQHF.

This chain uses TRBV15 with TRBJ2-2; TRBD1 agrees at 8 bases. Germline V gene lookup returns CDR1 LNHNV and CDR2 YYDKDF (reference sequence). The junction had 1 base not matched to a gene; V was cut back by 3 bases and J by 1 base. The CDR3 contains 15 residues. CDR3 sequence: CATSSGQGNTGELFF. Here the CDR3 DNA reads TGTGCCACCAGCAGCGGACAGGGGAACACCGGGGAGCTGTTTTTT. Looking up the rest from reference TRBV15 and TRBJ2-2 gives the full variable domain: DAMVIQNPRYQVTQFGKPVTLSCSQTLNHNVMYWYQQKSSQAPKLLFHYYDKDFNNEADTPDNFQSRRPNTSFCFLDIRSPGLGDTAMYLCATSSGQGNTGELFFGEGSRLTVL.

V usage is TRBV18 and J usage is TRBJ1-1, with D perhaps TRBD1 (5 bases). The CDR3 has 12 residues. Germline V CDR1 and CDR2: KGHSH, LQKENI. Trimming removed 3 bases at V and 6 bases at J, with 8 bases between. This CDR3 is CASSPSGAEAFF. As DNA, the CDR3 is TGTGCCAGCTCACCCTCGGGGGCTGAAGCTTTCTTT.

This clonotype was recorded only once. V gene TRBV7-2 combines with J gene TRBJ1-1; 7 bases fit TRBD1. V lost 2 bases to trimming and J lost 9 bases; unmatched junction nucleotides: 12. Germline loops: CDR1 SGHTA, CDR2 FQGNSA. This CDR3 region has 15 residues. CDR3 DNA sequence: TGTGCCAGCAGCTTATTAGGTGGGACAGACCTGAAAGCTTTCTTT. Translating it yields CASSLLGGTDLKAFF.

The CDR3: CASSPLQGGDQPQHF. The CDR3 coding sequence is TGTGCCAGCAGTCCCCTGCAAGGGGGGGATCAGCCCCAGCATTTT. V gene TRBV27 combines with J gene TRBJ1-5; possible D gene TRBD1, 6 bases. The V gene's germline CDR1 is MNHEY and CDR2 SMNVEV (reference sequence). Trimming stripped 5 bases from V and 5 bases from J, with 16 bases between. The CDR3 loop spans 15 amino acids.

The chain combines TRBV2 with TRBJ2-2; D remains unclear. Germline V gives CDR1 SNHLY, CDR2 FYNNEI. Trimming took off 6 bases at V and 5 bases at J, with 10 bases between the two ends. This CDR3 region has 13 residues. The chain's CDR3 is CASRARRTGELFF. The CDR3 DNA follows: TGTGCCAGCAGAGCCAGGCGTACCGGGGAGCTGTTTTTT. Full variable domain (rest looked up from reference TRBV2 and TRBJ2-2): EPEVTQTPSHQVTQMGQEVILRCVPISNHLYFYWYRQILGQKVEFLVSFYNNEISEKSEIFDDQFSVERPDGSNFTLKIRSTKLEDSAMYFCASRARRTGELFFGEGSRLTVL.

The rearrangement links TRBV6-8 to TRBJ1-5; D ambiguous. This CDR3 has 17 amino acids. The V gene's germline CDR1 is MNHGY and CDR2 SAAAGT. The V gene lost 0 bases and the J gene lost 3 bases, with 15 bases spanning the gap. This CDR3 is CASSYSFSTTVNQPQHF. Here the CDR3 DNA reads TGTGCCAGCAGTTACTCGTTCAGTACCACGGTCAATCAGCCCCAGCATTTT.

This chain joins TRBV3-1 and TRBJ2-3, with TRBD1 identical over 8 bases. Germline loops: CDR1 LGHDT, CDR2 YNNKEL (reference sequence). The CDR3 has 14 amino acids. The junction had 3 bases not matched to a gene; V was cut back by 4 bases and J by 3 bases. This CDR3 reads CASSPDRVTDTQYF. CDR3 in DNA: TGTGCCAGCAGCCCGGACAGGGTAACAGATACGCAGTATTTT.

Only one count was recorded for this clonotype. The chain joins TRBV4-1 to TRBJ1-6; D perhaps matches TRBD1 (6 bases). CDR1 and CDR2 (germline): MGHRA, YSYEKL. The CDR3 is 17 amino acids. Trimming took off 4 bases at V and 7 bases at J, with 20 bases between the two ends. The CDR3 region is CASSLPSPRGSNSPLHF. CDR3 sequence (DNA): TGCGCCAGCAGCCTGCCCAGTCCCAGGGGATCCAATTCACCCCTCCACTTT.

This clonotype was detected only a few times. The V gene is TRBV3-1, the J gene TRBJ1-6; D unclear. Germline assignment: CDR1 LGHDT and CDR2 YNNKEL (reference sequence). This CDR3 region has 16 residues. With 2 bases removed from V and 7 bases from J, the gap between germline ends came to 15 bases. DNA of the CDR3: TGTGCCAGCAGCCAAACACAGTTGCCGCTGAATTCACCCCTCCACTTT. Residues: CASSQTQLPLNSPLHF.